These T cell receptor beta chains were read from a single sample in a study of T cell responses to AZD1222 COVID-19 vaccine. The table came from immunoSEQ multiplex PCR; TCRdb's copy has only in-frame clones and leaves some out. This sample has more than 35,000 clones, with approximately 83% found just once. The starting material was peripheral blood, obtained on day 0 of AZD1222 vaccination. These receptors originate from an adult in good health. Each CDR3 is given with its conserved first and last residue. Each record gives: CDR3 DNA, CDR3 protein, clone size, V gene, J gene, D gene. D genes are given only for firm matches. Clone sizes are given selectively: once, few, many, or a class where the clone is expanded.

TGCGCCAGCAGCTTGGAAAGGTCTAACTATGGCTACACCTTC,CASSLERSNYGYTF,few,TRBV5-1,TRBJ1-2,-
TGTGCCACCAGTGATTTGAGGGACCCTCCCCATTTAATAGGCTACACCTTC,CATSDLRDPPHLIGYTF,-,TRBV24-1,TRBJ1-2,-
TGTGCCAGCAGTGATGTGGGATCAGGGTCACCCCTCCACTTT,CASSDVGSGSPLHF,-,TRBV6-1,TRBJ1-6,-
TGTGCCAGCAGCTTAAGGGGGGGGAATTCACCCCTCCACTTT,CASSLRGGNSPLHF,-,TRBV7-8,TRBJ1-6,-
TGCGCCAGCAGCTTCCAGGACAGGAATAATTCACCCCTCCACTTT,CASSFQDRNNSPLHF,-,TRBV5-1,TRBJ1-6,TRBD1
TGTGCCAGCAGTTCCTCCAGCGGCGGGACAGCGGGGTCACCCCTCCACTTT,CASSSSSGGTAGSPLHF,-,TRBV6-2/TRBV6-3,TRBJ1-6,TRBD1
TGTGCCAGCAGCTTATACCGGGACAGGGCTTCACCCCTCCACTTT,CASSLYRDRASPLHF,-,TRBV7-8,TRBJ1-6,TRBD1
TGTGCCAGCAGCGTATCAGATCTCTCCTATAATTCACCCCTCCACTTT,CASSVSDLSYNSPLHF,-,TRBV9,TRBJ1-6,-
TGTGCCAGCAGCCAAGAGGAAAGGACTCGGTACTTC,CASSQEERTRYF,-,TRBV4-2,TRBJ2-7,-
TGCAGTGCTCAATTACAGGAGCAGTTCTTC,CSAQLQEQFF,-,TRBV20-1,TRBJ2-1,-
TGCAGTGCTAGTCCGGGACAGGCTGAAAAACTGTTTTTT,CSASPGQAEKLFF,-,TRBV20-1,TRBJ1-4,TRBD1
TGTGCCAGCAGTTTATCGGGGACAGGGGCCAACGTCCTGACTTTC,CASSLSGTGANVLTF,-,TRBV27,TRBJ2-6,-
TGTGCCAGCAGCGTAGGGGGCGGGAGTAGCCACGAGCAGTACTTC,CASSVGGGSSHEQYF,-,TRBV9,TRBJ2-7,TRBD2
TGTGCCAGCAGTACCGCGACAGGGGCCTACGAGCAGTACTTC,CASSTATGAYEQYF,-,TRBV6-5,TRBJ2-7,TRBD1
TGTGCCAGCAGGAGCTCAGGGGGTAATGGCTACACCTTC,CASRSSGGNGYTF,-,TRBV25-1,TRBJ1-2,TRBD1
TGTGCCAGCAGCCGCGGGACCTCGTACGAGCAGTACTTC,CASSRGTSYEQYF,-,TRBV28,TRBJ2-7,-
TGTGCCAGCAGTCGGGACGGGACACTTGACAATGAGCAGTTCTTC,CASSRDGTLDNEQFF,-,TRBV2,TRBJ2-1,-